Listed here are 8 T cell receptor beta chains from one sample, sequenced in a study of T cell clones after liver transplantation. The method was immunoSEQ multiplex PCR; TCRdb's version includes in-frame clones alone and lacks a portion of them. The data hold about 80,000 clones, with around four fifths observed a single time. The sequenced sample was CD4+ T cells from blood, obtained roughly 3.5 years after liver transplant. All receptors come from a human patient who received a liver transplant. The T cells may partly be graft donor cells.

This sequence joins TRBV4-3 and TRBJ1-3; possibly TRBD1 for D (5 bases). V lost 0 bases and J lost 0, with 12 bases in between. Germline CDR1 and CDR2: LGHNA and YSLEER. This CDR3 spans 17 amino acids. In nucleotides, the CDR3 is TGCGCCAGCAGCCAAGAGGGGCAGATACGCTCTGGAAACACCATATATTTT. Translated, it gives CASSQEGQIRSGNTIYF.

This chain links TRBV28 with TRBJ2-3, with 8 nucleotides matching TRBD1. The V gene end was trimmed by 5 bases and the J gene end by 0 bases; junction bases not matched to a gene: 10. Looked up from germline, CDR1 is MDHEN and CDR2 is SYDVKM. The CDR3 has 17 residues. CDR3 protein: CASSMTGAYTSTDTQYF. Here the CDR3 DNA reads TGTGCCAGCAGTATGACAGGGGCGTACACTAGCACAGATACGCAGTATTTT.

The chain joins TRBV7-3 to TRBJ1-3, with D tentatively TRBD1 (5 bases). Germline V gene data show CDR1 as SGHTA and CDR2 as FQGTGA. The CDR3 is 16 amino acids. V was shortened by 5 bases and J by 2 bases, with 16 bases between the two germline ends. The CDR3: CASSPSGAGAGNTIYF. CDR3 DNA: TGTGCCAGCAGCCCTAGCGGGGCGGGGGCTGGAAACACCATATATTTT.

The rearrangement uses TRBV7-9 and TRBJ2-7, with D uncertain. CDR1 and CDR2 (germline): SEHNR, FQNEAQ (reference sequence). This CDR3 comprises 15 residues. Trimming removed 5 bases from V and 7 bases from J, with 21 bases in between. As DNA, the CDR3 is TGTGCCAGCAGCGTACTCGGGCTCCGTGTAACGGAGCAGTACTTC. It translates to CASSVLGLRVTEQYF. The whole variable domain, filled in from reference TRBV7-9 and TRBJ2-7, reads DTGVSQNPRHKITKRGQNVTFRCDPISEHNRLYWYRQTLGQGPEFLTYFQNEAQLEKSRLLSDRFSAERPKGSFSTLEIQRTEQGDSAMYLCASSVLGLRVTEQYFGPGTRLTVT.

This clone occurred once. The V call is TRBV28, the J call TRBJ1-4; D uncertain. Trimming took 2 bases from V and 0 from J, leaving 10 bases between them. The CDR3 is 16 residues long. The germline gives CDR1 MDHEN, CDR2 SYDVKM. CDR3 amino acids: CASSLEEDATNEKLFF. CDR3 coding DNA: TGTGCCAGCAGTTTAGAGGAAGATGCAACTAATGAAAAACTGTTTTTT.

The gene calls are TRBV7-9 and TRBJ2-7, with 7 nucleotides matching TRBD1. The CDR3 totals 15 residues. V shed 1 base, J shed 3 bases, and the junction held 6 bases outside the gene matches. Germline assignment: CDR1 SEHNR and CDR2 FQNEAQ (reference sequence). CDR3 DNA sequence: TGTGCCAGCAGCTTAGGGGTGACAGGGAACTACGAGCAGTACTTC. It specifies CASSLGVTGNYEQYF. The full variable domain, in which reference TRBV7-9 and TRBJ2-7 provide the parts outside the CDR3, is DTGVSQNPRHKITKRGQNVTFRCDPISEHNRLYWYRQTLGQGPEFLTYFQNEAQLEKSRLLSDRFSAERPKGSFSTLEIQRTEQGDSAMYLCASSLGVTGNYEQYFGPGTRLTVT.

This chain links TRBV2 with TRBJ2-7; D is perhaps TRBD1 (5 bases). Trimming removed 4 bases at V and 4 bases at J, with 17 bases between. Looked up from germline, CDR1 is SNHLY and CDR2 is FYNNEI. This CDR3 is built from 15 residues. The DNA of the CDR3 is TGTGCCAGCAGTGCCGTGGACAACCCTTTATACGAGCAGTACTTC. This translates into CASSAVDNPLYEQYF.

Points on this clone: Given a much more abundant clone one base away, this may be a read error. The rearrangement links TRBV5-6 to TRBJ2-6; D unclear. CDR1 is SGHDT, CDR2 YYEEEE, per germline. V dropped 0 bases and J dropped 4 bases, with 2 bases sitting between them. The CDR3 contains 13 residues. The CDR3 loop is CASSLEGANVLTF. The CDR3 DNA sequence: TGTGCCAGCAGCTTGGAGGGGGCCAACGTCCTGACTTTC.